This TCR beta chain came from a study of HIV-infected patients and healthy controls. This clonotype ranks as medium-sized. The repertoire came from unfractionated whole blood and reflected all unsorted peripheral T cells. Alpha and beta constant-region primers primed reverse transcription of about 500 ng RNA. Using multiplexing indices, alpha and beta chain libraries were generated apart by chain-specific third strand synthesis. TCRdb reprocessed the 5' RACE reads via MiXCR and lists one record per CDR3 protein. The sample gives over 10,000 distinct CDR3 sequences, under 6.5% of which show up once; approximately 3.4% is in the top ten. CDR1 is SGHVS and CDR2 is FQNEAQ in the germline V gene. This CDR3 comprises 19 residues. V shed 5 bases, J shed 1 base, and the junction held 18 bases outside the gene matches.

The specimen was blood. This sequence originates from an adult in good health. The genes are TRBV7-8 and TRBJ2-5; TRBD2 aligns across 8 bases. The chain's CDR3 is CASSPWIAGSLRGQETQYF. For the CDR3, the DNA is TGTGCCAGCAGCCCTTGGATAGCGGGGTCCCTGCGGGGCCAAGAGACCCAGTACTTC.